Listed below are T cell receptor beta chains from one sample, sequenced in a study of blood T cell repertoires in COVID-19. The protocol was immunoSEQ multiplex PCR, while the TCRdb copy is restricted to in-frame clones and leaves out a portion. Here the sample spans about 300,000 clones, around nine tenths being singletons. Sequenced input: peripheral blood. Source of these receptors: a man in his 70s with acute or convalescent COVID-19. Both conserved end residues are part of each CDR3. The D gene is left open where the match is weak. Clone sizes are given selectively: once, few, many, or a class where the clone is expanded.

>TRBJ2-2|once|TRBV10-1|.
TGCGCCAGCAGTGAGTTCGGACGGGGAGAGACCGGGGAGCTGTTTTTT
CASSEFGRGETGELFF
>TRBJ2-7|.|TRBV5-8|.
TGTGCCAGCAGCTTGGATATATACAGGGAAAACGAGCAGTACTTC
CASSLDIYRENEQYF
>TRBJ2-3|.|TRBV6-1|TRBD1
TGTGCCAGCAGTGACCTACAGGGGGAAATGTGGGATACGCAGTATTTT
CASSDLQGEMWDTQYF
>TRBJ2-3|.|TRBV28|TRBD2
TGTGCCAGCAGGACCTTGGGACTAGCGGGAGGCGGAGATACGCAGTATTTT
CASRTLGLAGGGDTQYF
>TRBJ2-3|.|TRBV18|.
TGTGCCAGCTCACCATTCTCGGGCACAGATACGCAGTATTTT
CASSPFSGTDTQYF
>TRBJ1-6|.|TRBV30|.
TGTGCCTGGGACGAGGGAAATTCACCCCTCCACTTT
CAWDEGNSPLHF
>TRBJ2-1|.|TRBV20-1|.
TGCAGCGCACTACAGGCCAATGAGCAGTTCTTC
CSALQANEQFF
>TRBJ2-5|.|TRBV27|TRBD1
TGTGCCAGCAGTCCAGGACAGGGGGTGGGGGAGACCCAGTACTTC
CASSPGQGVGETQYF
>TRBJ2-5|.|TRBV11-2|TRBD2
TGTGCCAGCAGTCCCCGGACGGTCGGGAGGGCCTCCGAGACCCAGTACTTC
CASSPRTVGRASETQYF
>TRBJ2-2|.|TRBV11-2|.
TGTGCCAGCAGCCCAGGCCAGGGGACCGGGGAGCTGTTTTTT
CASSPGQGTGELFF
>TRBJ2-1|.|TRBV11-2|.
TGTGCCAGCAGTCCCCGGTTATCGCCCCTCTCCTACAATGAGCAGTTCTTC
CASSPRLSPLSYNEQFF
>TRBJ1-5|once|TRBV28|.
TGTGCCAGCAGTTTCCCCCTGGGGGGGCCGGGCAATCAGCCCCAGCATTTT
CASSFPLGGPGNQPQHF
>TRBJ1-6|.|TRBV28|.
TGTGCCAGCAGATTACAGGGCCCCGATAATTCACCCCTCCACTTT
CASRLQGPDNSPLHF
>TRBJ1-5|.|TRBV5-1|.
TGCGCCAGCAGCCCGGGACTAGCCCTTGGGGCTAATCAGCCCCAGCATTTT
CASSPGLALGANQPQHF
>TRBJ2-7|.|TRBV28|TRBD2
TGTGCCAGCAGTTTGGGGCTAGCGGTCTCCTACGAGCAGTACTTC
CASSLGLAVSYEQYF
>TRBJ2-3|.|TRBV5-4|.
TGTGCCAGCAGCTGGGGTGGGGGGACTCGTATCGGTACGCAGTATTTT
CASSWGGGTRIGTQYF
>TRBJ1-2|few|TRBV7-8|.
TGTGCCAGCAGTCTTACAGGGACCCGCTACACCTTC
CASSLTGTRYTF
>TRBJ1-5|.|TRBV6-5|.
TGTGCCAGCAGTTCCGGGACAAAGTCTGGCAATCAGCCCCAGCATTTT
CASSSGTKSGNQPQHF
>TRBJ1-2|.|TRBV7-2|.
TGTGCCAGCAGCTTTTCAGCGAGCACCTATGGCTACACCTTC
CASSFSASTYGYTF
>TRBJ2-7|.|TRBV25-1|.
TGTGCCAGCAGTGAAGATAGAGGGAGCTACGAGCAGTACTTC
CASSEDRGSYEQYF
>TRBJ1-3|.|TRBV9|.
TGTGCCAGCAGCGGTACGGGGGGAGGAGGAAACACCATATATTTT
CASSGTGGGGNTIYF
>TRBJ2-7|.|TRBV7-6|TRBD2
TGTGCCAGCAGCCCGAATCTGGCGGGAGGCGAGCAGTACTTC
CASSPNLAGGEQYF
>TRBJ2-7|.|TRBV29-1|.
TGCAGCGTTGGCAGGGACTTTGGCTCCTACGAGCAGTACTTC
CSVGRDFGSYEQYF
>TRBJ2-7|.|TRBV3-1/TRBV3-2|.
TGTGCCAGCAGCGGATCGACGGGATCCTACGAGCAGTACTTC
CASSGSTGSYEQYF
>TRBJ2-3|.|TRBV3-1/TRBV3-2|TRBD2
TGTGCCAGCAGCGAACGAGCGGGGGGGACCCCGGATACGCAGTATTTT
CASSERAGGTPDTQYF
>TRBJ2-1|.|TRBV4-3|TRBD1
TGCGCCAGCAGCCTCGGGACAGGGCTCAATGAGCAGTTCTTC
CASSLGTGLNEQFF
>TRBJ1-2|.|TRBV2|.
TGTGCCAGCAGTCTTCACCTACAGGGTAGTTATGGCTACACCTTC
CASSLHLQGSYGYTF
>TRBJ1-5|.|TRBV11-2|.
TGTGCCAGCAGCTTAGTGGAGAATCAGCCCCAGCATTTT
CASSLVENQPQHF
>TRBJ2-1|.|TRBV11-2|TRBD2
TGTGCCAGCAGCCCGTTGGGAGGGAATACCTACAATGAGCAGTTCTTC
CASSPLGGNTYNEQFF
>TRBJ2-7|.|TRBV11-3|.
TGTGCCAGCAGCAAACGAGCGGGTGGACCATACGAGCAGTACTTC
CASSKRAGGPYEQYF
>TRBJ2-5|.|TRBV4-3|TRBD2
TGCGCCAGCAGCCAAGGACTAGCGGACTCTTGGGGGACCCAGTACTTC
CASSQGLADSWGTQYF
>TRBJ1-6|.|TRBV28|.
TGTGCCAGCAGTTTAGAGGTAGGGGGGGGAAATTCACCCCTCCACTTT
CASSLEVGGGNSPLHF
>TRBJ1-1|.|TRBV5-1|.
TGCGCCAGCAGCTCGCGCCCCAGGACAACGAACACTGAAGCTTTCTTT
CASSSRPRTTNTEAFF
>TRBJ1-5|.|TRBV6-5|.
TGTGCCAGCAGGCCCGGCCTCCGAGGGACACAGCATTTT
CASRPGLRGTQHF
>TRBJ1-1|.|TRBV4-1|.
TGCGCCAGCACGAGAGACAGAAACACTGAAGCTTTCTTT
CASTRDRNTEAFF
>TRBJ2-1|.|TRBV24-1|TRBD1
TGTGCCACCAGTTACGGGACAGGGTCCTACAATGAGCAGTTCTTC
CATSYGTGSYNEQFF
>TRBJ1-3|.|TRBV2|TRBD1
TGTGCCAGCAGTGAGGGACAGCAAAACACCATATATTTT
CASSEGQQNTIYF
>TRBJ2-1|.|TRBV14|TRBD2
TGTGCCAGCAGCCAAGTTCGGGGGACTAGCGGGAGGGCCGGTGGTGAGCAGTTCTTC
CASSQVRGTSGRAGGEQFF
>TRBJ2-3|.|TRBV11-2|TRBD2
TGTGCCAGCAGCTTAGATCTAGCGGACGGGGCAGATACGCAGTATTTT
CASSLDLADGADTQYF
>TRBJ1-2|.|TRBV27|.
TGTGCCAGCAGCCCTAGGACAGAGTCCGGGGGCTACACCTTC
CASSPRTESGGYTF
>TRBJ2-1|.|TRBV6-2/TRBV6-3|TRBD1
TGTGCCAGCAGTCGGGACAGGGGTGCCTACAATGAGCAGTTCTTC
CASSRDRGAYNEQFF
>TRBJ1-1|.|TRBV28|.
TGTGCCAGCAGTCCCGGTCAGGGGTGGAACACTGAAGCTTTCTTT
CASSPGQGWNTEAFF
>TRBJ2-2|.|TRBV28|.
TGTGCCAGCAGTTTAAGAGGGAGATGGACCGGGGAGCTGTTTTTT
CASSLRGRWTGELFF
>TRBJ2-2|.|TRBV28|.
TGTGCCAGCCGCACGACAGGGAACACCGGGGAGCTGTTTTTT
CASRTTGNTGELFF
>TRBJ1-1|.|TRBV18|TRBD1
TGTGCCAGCTCACCATCTACCGGCAGGGGGCGCGAAACTGAAGCTTTCTTT
CASSPSTGRGRETEAFF
>TRBJ1-2|.|TRBV12-3/TRBV12-4|.
TGTGCCAGCAGTTTCACAGGCTATGGCTACACCTTC
CASSFTGYGYTF
>TRBJ1-3|.|TRBV9|TRBD1
TGTGCCAGCAGCGCCGGGACAGGGGATTCTGGAAACACCATATATTTT
CASSAGTGDSGNTIYF
>TRBJ2-5|.|TRBV5-1|TRBD2
TGCGCCAGCAAGCCCACTAGCGGTCCCCAAGAGACCCAGTACTTC
CASKPTSGPQETQYF
>TRBJ1-3|.|TRBV28|TRBD1
TGTGCCAGCACCCTTCCGGGGCGGACAGGGGGTCGGAACACCATATATTTT
CASTLPGRTGGRNTIYF
>TRBJ1-5|.|TRBV18|.
TGTGCCAGCTCACCGGAACGTCTAGGGGTGGGCAATCAGCCCCAGCATTTT
CASSPERLGVGNQPQHF
>TRBJ2-7|.|TRBV4-2|.
TGTGCCAGCAGCCAAGATTGGAAGGAGTACGAGCAGTACTTC
CASSQDWKEYEQYF
>TRBJ2-3|.|TRBV3-1/TRBV3-2|TRBD1
TGTGCCAGCAGCCCCTTTATCGGGACAGGGGGCGTAGATACGCAGTATTTT
CASSPFIGTGGVDTQYF
>TRBJ1-2|.|TRBV27|.
TGTGCCAGCAGTTTTAGGCAGGGCTTTGGCTACACCTTC
CASSFRQGFGYTF
>TRBJ2-7|.|TRBV19|TRBD1
TGTGCCAGTAGTATCGAGGACAGGGGAGGGTACGAGCAGTACTTC
CASSIEDRGGYEQYF
>TRBJ2-5|.|TRBV28|.
TGTGCCAGCAGTCCCAACGGGAACGCCCAAGAGACCCAGTACTTC
CASSPNGNAQETQYF